These 3 T cell receptor beta chains share one sample of origin, sequenced in a study of blood T cell repertoires in COVID-19. Generated by immunoSEQ multiplex PCR, the TCRdb table keeps only in-frame clones and is missing some. Altogether roughly 71,000 clones are present, 85% being singletons, with the ten largest covering around 23%. The sample taken for sequencing was peripheral blood. These receptors came from a man aged 50 to 59 with acute or convalescent COVID-19.

The chain couples TRBV6-2 or TRBV6-3 to TRBJ2-5, with TRBD2 matching 8 bases. CDR1 is MNHEY and CDR2 is SVGEGT in the germline V gene. Losses at the gene ends were 4 bases for V and 1 base for J; bases not matched to a gene: 5. This CDR3 region has 15 residues. The CDR3 is CASSSPLAVQETQYF. The DNA of the CDR3 is TGTGCCAGCAGTTCCCCACTAGCGGTCCAAGAGACCCAGTACTTC.

The chain is built from TRBV5-1 and TRBJ1-3, with unresolved D. The CDR3 is made up of 14 amino acids. V lost 0 bases to trimming and J lost 4 bases, with 8 bases between them. Looked up from germline, CDR1 is SGHRS and CDR2 is YFSETQ. CDR3 sequence (DNA): TGCGCCAGCAGCTTGGAAGGAGAGGGAAACACCATATATTTT. Translating it yields CASSLEGEGNTIYF.

V and J are TRBV7-2 and TRBJ1-2, with a possible D match to TRBD1 (6 bases). Germline CDR1 is SGHTA and CDR2 is FQGNSA. The CDR3 spans 14 residues. The ends were cut back, 4 bases at V and 3 bases at J, with 12 bases in the middle. CDR3 loop: CASSSTTGHYGYTF. In DNA form, the CDR3 reads TGTGCCAGCAGCTCCACAACAGGGCACTATGGCTACACCTTC.